The 15 T cell receptor beta chains presented below share a single source sample, sequenced in a study of blood T cell repertoires in COVID-19. Libraries were prepared by immunoSEQ multiplex PCR; TCRdb keeps only in-frame clonotypes and omits some of them. The sample carries about 100,000 clones, around 85% recorded once. The sequencing sample was made of peripheral blood. Receptors were obtained from a human donor in a cohort sampled during active COVID-19.

The V and J genes are TRBV7-2 and TRBJ1-2; a weak D match, TRBD1 (6 bases). V gave up 5 bases and J gave up 4 bases, with 14 bases separating them. The CDR3 runs to 14 residues. Per germline, CDR1 SGHTA and CDR2 FQGNSA. CDR3: CASSPRGGSYGYTF. DNA of the CDR3: TGTGCCAGCAGCCCAAGGGGGGGAAGCTATGGCTACACCTTC.

This clone came up once. The chain uses TRBV7-2 and TRBJ2-1; D may be TRBD2 (6 bases). In germline, CDR1 is SGHTA, CDR2 FQGNSA. The V gene lost 5 bases and the J gene lost 3 bases, with 14 bases spanning the gap. This CDR3 region has 15 residues. The chain's CDR3 is CASSPRTTFYNEQFF. CDR3 in DNA: TGTGCCAGCAGCCCACGGACTACGTTCTACAATGAGCAGTTCTTC.

V and J are TRBV5-6 and TRBJ2-5, with D perhaps TRBD1 (5 bases). V was pared by 2 bases and J by 2 bases, with 7 bases between. The germline V gene encodes CDR1 SGHDT and CDR2 YYEEEE. This CDR3 is 13 amino acids long. This CDR3 reads CASSFAGQETQYF. Here the CDR3 DNA reads TGTGCCAGCAGCTTTGCAGGGCAAGAGACCCAGTACTTC.

V gene TRBV14 combines with J gene TRBJ2-1; 8 nucleotides line up with TRBD2. This CDR3 region has 15 residues. Germline values: CDR1 SGHDN, CDR2 FVKESK. The V and J ends lost 3 bases and 5 bases, in that order; junction bases with no gene match: 6. The CDR3 DNA sequence: TGTGCCAGCAGCCAGAGAGCGGGGGCACACAATGAGCAGTTCTTC. Its translation: CASSQRAGAHNEQFF. Filled out from reference TRBV14 and TRBJ2-1, the complete variable domain reads EAGVTQFPSHSVIEKGQTVTLRCDPISGHDNLYWYRRVMGKEIKFLLHFVKESKQDESGMPNNRFLAERTGGTYSTLKVQPAELEDSGVYFCASSQRAGAHNEQFFGPGTRLTVL.

The rearrangement links TRBV27 to TRBJ2-5; 13 bases map to TRBD2. This CDR3 region has 15 residues. V dropped 6 bases and J dropped 6; count of bases not matched to a gene: 7. CDR1 and CDR2 from the germline V gene are MNHEY and SMNVEV (reference sequence). The CDR3: CASRPGTSGMQTQYF. CDR3 sequence (DNA): TGTGCCAGCAGACCCGGGACTAGCGGGATGCAGACCCAGTACTTC.

The J gene is TRBJ1-4, the V gene TRBV19; D ambiguous. CDR3 length: 12 amino acids. Per germline, CDR1 LNHDA and CDR2 SQIVND (reference sequence). Trimming left V 5 bases short and J 8 bases short, with 9 bases between. CDR3 sequence: CASSLQAEKLFF. CDR3 nucleotide sequence: TGTGCCAGTAGTTTGCAAGCCGAAAAACTGTTTTTT.

The chain carries TRBV9 and TRBJ2-5; 8 nucleotides align to TRBD2. Germline trimming cut 0 bases from V and 3 bases from J; bases unmatched to any gene: 4. Germline values: CDR1 SGDLS, CDR2 YYNGEE. The CDR3 loop spans 15 amino acids. The CDR3: CASSVGRGGKETQYF. CDR3 bases: TGTGCCAGCAGCGTAGGACGGGGGGGAAAAGAGACCCAGTACTTC.

This sequence joins TRBV29-1 and TRBJ1-2, with TRBD1 identical over 7 bases. Germline V lookup: CDR1 SQVTM, CDR2 ANQGSEA. CDR3 length equals 14 residues. With 3 bases clipped from V and 4 bases from J, the junction kept 8 bases outside the gene matches. This chain's CDR3 is CSVDNRGGGYGYTF. As DNA, the CDR3 is TGCAGCGTTGACAACAGGGGCGGAGGCTATGGCTACACCTTC.

The CDR3: CASRLGGIGNEQFF. In DNA form, the CDR3 reads TGTGCCAGCAGGTTAGGCGGGATCGGCAATGAGCAGTTCTTC. The gene calls are TRBV6-5 and TRBJ2-1, with D possibly TRBD2 on 6 matching bases. V lost 6 bases and J 6 bases, leaving 15 bases between the germline ends. This CDR3 has 14 amino acids. The germline V gene has CDR1 MNHEY and CDR2 SVGAGI.

The gene calls are TRBV6-5 and TRBJ1-5; TRBD1 matches at 9 bases. J was trimmed by 4 bases and V by 6 bases; bases with no gene match: 7. This CDR3 comprises 15 residues. The germline V gene encodes CDR1 MNHEY and CDR2 SVGAGI. CDR3 nucleotides: TGTGCCAGCAGGGGGACAGGGAGGGAAAATCAGCCCCAGCATTTT. Its protein product is CASRGTGRENQPQHF.

The V call is TRBV5-1, the J call TRBJ2-3; a possible D gene is TRBD1 (6 bases). V shed 5 bases and J shed 2 bases, with 21 bases lying between them. Germline V gene lookup returns CDR1 SGHRS and CDR2 YFSETQ. CDR3 size: 17 residues. The CDR3 coding sequence is TGCGCCAGCAGTTTTGGCCGACAGGACAGAGTCACAGATACGCAGTATTTT. Translating it yields CASSFGRQDRVTDTQYF.

The chain uses TRBV2 and TRBJ2-5; TRBD1 matches 9 bases. J lost 5 bases, V lost 1 base, and 2 bases had no gene match. The germline V gene has CDR1 SNHLY and CDR2 FYNNEI. This CDR3 is 14 amino acids long. The CDR3 DNA follows: TGTGCCAGCAGTGAAGGACAGGGGGTGGAGACCCAGTACTTC. It codes for CASSEGQGVETQYF.

The V gene is TRBV6-2 or TRBV6-3, the J gene TRBJ2-2; D remains ambiguous. This CDR3 spans 15 amino acids. Germline V gives CDR1 MNHEY, CDR2 SVGEGT. The V end was cut by 6 bases, the J end by 0 bases, with 11 bases between. Here the CDR3 DNA reads TGTGCCAGCAGCCCCCTTATTCCGAACACCGGGGAGCTGTTTTTT. Protein product: CASSPLIPNTGELFF.

The rearrangement joins TRBV5-1 to TRBJ1-1; 9 nucleotides line up with TRBD1. V lost 0 bases to trimming and J lost 0 bases; unmatched junction nucleotides: 6. Germline loops: CDR1 SGHRS, CDR2 YFSETQ. The length of the CDR3 is 17 residues. The CDR3 sequence: CASSLGLRQGVNTEAFF. In nucleotides, the CDR3 is TGCGCCAGCAGCTTGGGCCTTAGACAGGGGGTGAACACTGAAGCTTTCTTT.

The chain is built from TRBV18 and TRBJ2-2; perhaps TRBD1 as D (6 bases). Trimming shortened V by 6 bases and J by 2 bases, and 13 bases separated the two germline ends. Looked up from germline, CDR1 is KGHSH and CDR2 is LQKENI. The CDR3 is made up of 15 amino acids. The CDR3 bases are TGTGCCAGCTCCCAGGGGACCCCAAACACCGGGGAGCTGTTTTTT. Translated, it gives CASSQGTPNTGELFF.